This passage covers 5 T cell receptor beta chains from one sample sequenced in a study of T-cell memory formation after mild COVID-19. TCRdb independently ran MiXCR on the 5' RACE reads; one entry per CDR3 protein. The repertoire includes 250,000 to 350,000 distinct CDR3 sequences, roughly an eighth of them detected once, and over 20% sits in the top ten. Specimen: PBMCs or a T cell subset sorted from them (not recorded which). The source is a man aged 18-30 years who had mild COVID-19 (a few samples of this study predate the infection). Cell type and time point are not known.

The rearrangement joins TRBV4-1 to TRBJ2-1; 8 nucleotides align to TRBD1. Losses at the gene ends were 6 bases for V and 7 bases for J; bases not matched to a gene: 11. Germline V gene sequence: CDR1 MGHRA, CDR2 YSYEKL. The CDR3 contains 15 residues. The CDR3 region is CASRHGTGPPNEQFF. CDR3 bases: TGCGCCAGCAGACACGGGACAGGCCCTCCTAATGAGCAGTTCTTC.

This clonotype was seen many times. V gene TRBV12-3 or TRBV12-4 combines with J gene TRBJ2-7; D may correspond to TRBD1 or TRBD2 (5 bases each). The V and J ends lost 3 bases and 4 bases respectively, with 7 bases between them. This CDR3 has 12 residues. The CDR3 region has the DNA TGTGCCAGCAGTTTTGGGGGATACGAGCAGTACGTC. It encodes CASSFGGYEQYV.

There are a few counts of this clonotype. The V and J genes are TRBV4-3 and TRBJ2-5; D tentatively reads TRBD1 or TRBD2 (5 bases each). This CDR3 has 17 residues. The germline V gene encodes CDR1 LGHNA and CDR2 YSLEER. V shed 0 bases and J shed 1 base, with 15 bases lying between them. CDR3 nucleotide sequence: TGCGCCAGCAGCCAAGAGTATACGGGACGTACCCAAGAGACCCAGTACTTC. It encodes CASSQEYTGRTQETQYF.

Ten or more counts support this clonotype. The chain employs TRBV6-5 and TRBJ2-5; TRBD1 is a possible D gene (6 bases). V lost 6 bases and J 5 bases, leaving 16 bases between the germline ends. In germline, CDR1 is MNHEY, CDR2 SVGAGI. The CDR3 has 14 amino acids. The CDR3 region is CASSDRSRSETQYF. The CDR3 coding sequence is TGTGCCAGCAGCGACAGGTCTCGGAGTGAGACCCAGTACTTC.

This clonotype was observed a few times. The CDR3 DNA sequence: TGTGCCAGCAGCCAAGATCGGCTAGCAGGGGAGACCCAGTACTTC. This translates into CASSQDRLAGETQYF. This chain joins TRBV4-2 and TRBJ2-5; D is possibly TRBD1 or TRBD2 (5 bases each). V lost 0 bases, J lost 5 bases, and 13 bases lay in between. The germline V gene encodes CDR1 LGHNA and CDR2 YNFKEQ. This CDR3 region has 15 residues.